The 2 T cell receptor beta chains presented below share a single source sample, sequenced in a study of blood T cells in healthy people across ages. The use of a sample-barcoded 5' primer and a J-beta primer mix characterized a second PCR of about 7 to 12 cycles. TCRdb reanalysed the 5' RACE reads using MiXCR and keeps one entry per CDR3 protein. The sample lists around 900,000 distinct CDR3 sequences; roughly 51% were seen once. The sample consisted of blood. These receptors all stem from a woman aged 55-75 years in good health.

This clonotype was picked up many times. V and J are TRBV29-1 and TRBJ2-3; the D is unclear. The CDR3 length is 11 residues. Germline V gene sequence: CDR1 SQVTM, CDR2 ANQGSEA. The V gene lost 4 bases and the J gene lost 2 bases, with 4 bases spanning the gap. For the CDR3, the DNA is TGCAGCGTTGCCTCCACAGATACGCAGTATTTT. This codes for CSVASTDTQYF.

The chain has TRBV28 and TRBJ2-1; TRBD1 is a possible D gene (6 bases). The CDR3 is 14 residues long. Germline values: CDR1 MDHEN, CDR2 SYDVKM. Between the trimmed V and J ends, which lost 5 bases and 8 bases, there was a span of 16 bases. The CDR3 DNA sequence: TGTGCCAGCAGTCCCAACCCGACAGGAGATGAGCAGTTCTTC. Its translation is CASSPNPTGDEQFF.